This TCR beta chain is from a study of PD-1 blockade in classical Hodgkin lymphoma. This CDR3 is built from 12 residues. CDR1 and CDR2 (germline): SGHNT, YENEEA. The ends were cut back, 2 bases at V and 9 bases at J, with 8 bases in the middle. The time point is: cycle 4 day 1 (C4D1), after 5 to 7 weeks of nivolumab. Each and every patient relapsed after autologous stem cell transplantation, and patients got differing brentuximab vedotin exposure. The repertoire was sequenced with immunoSEQ multiplex PCR; TCRdb's copy has only in-frame clones and lacks some. The profile covers 41,000 or so clones, with 55% to 70% appearing a single time and approximately 2.5% taken by the ten largest.

This specimen was peripheral blood mononuclear cells (PBMCs), taken before the fourth cycle of nivolumab. This clonotype was sampled from a human donor with classical Hodgkin lymphoma. The chain uses TRBV11-3 and TRBJ2-1; D gene uncertain. The chain's CDR3 is CASSLQDGEQFF. The CDR3 nucleotides read TGTGCCAGCAGCTTACAAGACGGTGAGCAGTTCTTC.